The source of this T cell receptor (beta chain) is a study of cytomegalovirus exposure and HLA in healthy donors. The PCR employed 60 Vbeta primers together with 13 Jbeta primers. TCRdb's copy holds only in-frame clones and misses some; the assay was immunoSEQ multiplex PCR. The sample consists of 150,000 to 200,000 clones, roughly four fifths of them appearing once. The germline CDR1 and CDR2 sequences are MGHDK and SYGVNS. The V segment lost 2 bases and the J segment 4 bases; nucleotides outside the gene matches: 13. This CDR3 spans 18 amino acids. The sequencing input was PBMCs. This chain joins TRBV25-1 and TRBJ1-3; 8 bases align to TRBD1. This clonotype originated in a girl aged 2-10 years in good health and CMV-seropositive. The CDR3 here is CASSERSIGTGLGNTIYF. Written as DNA, the CDR3 is TGTGCCAGCAGTGAACGGTCGATCGGGACAGGCCTCGGAAACACCATATATTTT.